This T cell receptor beta chain was recovered during a study of T cells in localized non-small cell lung cancer. Study-level points and caveats: A median about 54 of the top 100 tumor clones appeared in adjacent lung. Heterogeneity within the tumor remains possible, as just one region underwent sequencing. Uninvolved adjacent lung showed peak T cell clonality, exceeding tumor.

Profiling relied on immunoSEQ multiplex PCR, and the TCRdb table lists in-frame clones only, not all of them. The sample carries 18,000 or so clones, approximately 80% recorded once. This CDR3 comprises 14 residues. Germline CDR1 is SGHVS and CDR2 is FQNEAQ. J was trimmed by 4 bases and V by 1 base; bases with no gene match: 1. A remark on this clone: Its specificity is not known.

The chain has TRBV7-8 and TRBJ2-7, with 10 bases aligning to TRBD2. The sequence derives from a female donor over 55 with stage I lung adenocarcinoma. Source: peripheral blood, taken before any cancer treatment. The CDR3 spells CASSLVAGGYEQYF. CDR3 sequence (DNA): TGTGCCAGCAGCTTAGTAGCGGGGGGATACGAGCAGTACTTC.